Each of the 32 T cell receptor beta chains below was sequenced from the same sample in a study of beta chain features in type 1 diabetes. Sequencing targeted expressed TCRB transcripts, as all isolated RNA had been reverse transcribed. TCRdb's copy holds only in-frame clones and misses some; the assay was immunoSEQ multiplex PCR. The top ten hold roughly 4% of the sample, which has 200,000 to 250,000 clones, 25% to 35% seen once. Source material: central memory CD4+ T cells from blood. Receptors were obtained from a man younger than 40 in good health.

The CDR3 nucleotides are TGTGCCAGTACCATACGGGGGCTCGGCACCGGGGAGCTGTTTTTT. The encoded protein is CASTIRGLGTGELFF. This sequence joins TRBV19 and TRBJ2-2; tentatively, D is TRBD1 or TRBD2 (6 bases each). The V end lost 7 bases, the J end lost 4 bases, and 16 bases lay between the germline ends. The V gene's germline CDR1 is LNHDA and CDR2 SQIVND (reference sequence). The CDR3 extends over 15 amino acids.

The V call is TRBV6-5, the J call TRBJ2-1, with 14 positions matching TRBD2. The CDR3 runs to 15 residues. Germline V gene data show CDR1 as MNHEY and CDR2 as SVGAGI. Trimming at V came to 7 bases and at J to 9 bases, leaving 8 bases not matched to a gene. The DNA of the CDR3 is TGTGCCAGCAAAGGGACTAGCGGGAGCGGGGGTGAGCAGTTCTTC. It is translated as CASKGTSGSGGEQFF.

The chain links TRBV5-1 to TRBJ2-7; D unclear. With 1 base removed from V and 3 bases from J, the gap between germline ends came to 8 bases. The CDR3 consists of 13 residues. Germline V CDR1 and CDR2: SGHRS, YFSETQ. The CDR3 sequence: CASSLTPDYEQYF. The CDR3 bases are TGCGCCAGCAGCTTGACCCCTGACTACGAGCAGTACTTC.

This sequence joins TRBV28 and TRBJ2-1, with 10 bases matching TRBD2. Germline CDR1 reads MDHEN; CDR2 reads SYDVKM. CDR3 length: 18 residues. With 2 bases clipped from V and 4 bases from J, the junction kept 11 bases outside the gene matches. The CDR3 protein is CASSLHGSGRAGYNEQFF. The CDR3, as DNA: TGTGCCAGCAGTTTACATGGGAGCGGGAGGGCCGGGTACAATGAGCAGTTCTTC. Together with reference TRBV28 and TRBJ2-1, the CDR3 gives the full variable domain: DVKVTQSSRYLVKRTGEKVFLECVQDMDHENMFWYRQDPGLGLRLIYFSYDVKMKEKGDIPEGYSVSREKKERFSLILESASTNQTSMYLCASSLHGSGRAGYNEQFFGPGTRLTVL.

This clone was seen only a few times. V gene TRBV14 combines with J gene TRBJ2-1; 9 bases are a match to TRBD2. V shed 4 bases, J shed 7 bases, and the junction held 8 bases outside the gene matches. CDR3 length: 15 amino acids. Germline V gives CDR1 SGHDN, CDR2 FVKESK. CDR3 nucleotide sequence: TGTGCCAGCAGCCTTAGCGGGAGCACCGGGAATGAGCAGTTCTTC. Its translation: CASSLSGSTGNEQFF.

The chain carries TRBV6-5 and TRBJ2-3, with 9 positions matching TRBD1. Per the germline V gene, CDR1 is MNHEY and CDR2 is SVGAGI. The CDR3 is 15 amino acids. The V segment lost 2 bases and the J segment 3 bases; nucleotides outside the gene matches: 3. The DNA of the CDR3 is TGTGCCAGCAGTTACCGGGACAGGGAAACAGATACGCAGTATTTT. Its translation: CASSYRDRETDTQYF.

This chain joins TRBV4-2 and TRBJ1-1; no reliable D call. Germline V gene lookup returns CDR1 LGHNA and CDR2 YNFKEQ. V was trimmed by 2 bases and J by 4 bases, leaving 11 bases between them. The CDR3 covers 14 residues. CDR3 nucleotide sequence: TGTGCCAGCAGCCAACCGGAGGGAAGCACTGAAGCTTTCTTT. Protein: CASSQPEGSTEAFF.

This clone was counted a few times. This sequence joins TRBV6-5 and TRBJ1-2, with TRBD1 matching over 7 bases. CDR1 and CDR2 from the germline V gene are MNHEY and SVGAGI. The CDR3 totals 13 residues. V shed 10 bases, J shed 2 bases, and the junction held 7 bases outside the gene matches. CDR3 amino acids: CATRDRQNYGYTF. The CDR3, as DNA: TGTGCCACACGGGACAGACAAAACTATGGCTACACCTTC.

This clone was seen a handful of times. The V and J genes are TRBV2 and TRBJ2-5, with D tentatively TRBD1 (6 bases). The V end lost 0 bases, the J end lost 7 bases, and 18 bases lay between the germline ends. The CDR3 totals 16 residues. Germline V gene sequence: CDR1 SNHLY, CDR2 FYNNEI. Written as DNA, the CDR3 is TGTGCCAGCAGTGAAGCGCAACAGGGCCCTGGGGGGACCCAGTACTTC. Encoded protein: CASSEAQQGPGGTQYF. The full variable domain, with the rest looked up from reference TRBV2 and TRBJ2-5, is EPEVTQTPSHQVTQMGQEVILRCVPISNHLYFYWYRQILGQKVEFLVSFYNNEISEKSEIFDDQFSVERPDGSNFTLKIRSTKLEDSAMYFCASSEAQQGPGGTQYFGPGTRLLVL.

The CDR3 loop reads CAWSRLAGTSGANVLTF. The DNA for the CDR3 is TGTGCCTGGAGTAGACTAGCGGGGACCTCTGGGGCCAACGTCCTGACTTTC. This chain joins TRBV30 and TRBJ2-6; 11 bases are a match to TRBD2. The germline V gene has CDR1 GTSNPN and CDR2 SVGIG (reference sequence). V lost 2 bases and J lost 0; bases outside the gene matches: 3. This CDR3 spans 17 amino acids. Looking up the rest from reference TRBV30 and TRBJ2-6 gives the full variable domain: SQTIHQWPATLVQPVGSPLSLECTVEGTSNPNLYWYRQAAGRGLQLLFYSVGIGQISSEVPQNLSASRPQDRQFILSSKKLLLSDSGFYLCAWSRLAGTSGANVLTFGAGSRLTVL.

The chain has TRBV7-2 and TRBJ2-5; no reliable D call. Trimming left V 5 bases short and J 1 base short, with 8 bases between. Germline loops: CDR1 SGHTA, CDR2 FQGNSA. The CDR3 consists of 13 residues. The CDR3 nucleotides are TGTGCCAGCAGCGCCCGCGGCCAAGAGACCCAGTACTTC. Its protein is CASSARGQETQYF.

This clone was seen a handful of times. The chain employs TRBV10-3 and TRBJ2-7; D remains ambiguous. The V gene's germline CDR1 is ENHRY and CDR2 SYGVKD. Trimming took 4 bases from V and 5 from J, leaving 9 bases between them. The CDR3 consists of 12 residues. DNA for the CDR3: TGTGCCATCAGTGGATCGGCTAACGAGCAGTACTTC. Residues: CAISGSANEQYF.

The rearrangement uses TRBV9 and TRBJ2-4; 11 bases align to TRBD2. V shed 7 bases and J 4 bases; nucleotides not matched to a gene: 13. Germline CDR1 reads SGDLS; CDR2 reads YYNGEE. This CDR3 is built from 17 residues. Written as DNA, the CDR3 is TGTGCCAGCGGTCCCCTGGCTAGCGGGGGGCTGAAAAACATTCAGTACTTC. This translates into CASGPLASGGLKNIQYF.

The chain links TRBV5-4 to TRBJ2-5, with 9 positions matching TRBD2. Germline-derived CDR1 and CDR2 are SGHNT and YYREEE (reference sequence). V dropped 4 bases and J dropped 7; count of bases not matched to a gene: 17. The CDR3 extends over 17 amino acids. The CDR3 DNA reads as TGTGCCAGCAGCATAGGTCTGGCGGGGGGGCTCAGTGGGACCCAGTACTTC. Its protein product is CASSIGLAGGLSGTQYF.

This clone appeared a few times. This sequence joins TRBV6-1 and TRBJ2-5; TRBD1 is a possible D gene (5 bases). The CDR3 is 13 amino acids. Trimming removed 5 bases at V and 5 bases at J, with 12 bases between. Germline V CDR1 and CDR2: MNHNS, SASEGT. The DNA for the CDR3 is TGTGCCAGCAGTTGGGCCGCAGGGGAGACCCAGTACTTC. Amino acid sequence: CASSWAAGETQYF.

V is TRBV9 and J is TRBJ2-1, with 7 bases that match TRBD2. The CDR3 sequence is 15 residues long. V shed 4 bases, J shed 5 bases, and the junction held 9 bases outside the gene matches. Germline CDR1 and CDR2: SGDLS and YYNGEE. The DNA for the CDR3 is TGTGCCAGCAGCCAGAGCGGGATTAGACACAATGAGCAGTTCTTC. Its translation: CASSQSGIRHNEQFF.

This chain connects TRBV6-5 to TRBJ2-5; 10 bases agree with TRBD2. After removal of 4 bases from V and 2 bases from J, the junction contained 4 bases not matched to a gene. The CDR3 runs 15 residues. Germline assignment: CDR1 MNHEY and CDR2 SVGAGI. The chain's CDR3 is CASSFSGGIQETQYF. CDR3 DNA sequence: TGTGCCAGCAGTTTTAGCGGGGGGATTCAAGAGACCCAGTACTTC.

V and J are TRBV7-9 and TRBJ2-7; possible D gene TRBD2, 5 bases. CDR1 is SEHNR and CDR2 is FQNEAQ in the germline V gene (reference sequence). This CDR3 is built from 14 residues. Trimming removed 7 bases at V and 3 bases at J, with 16 bases between. CDR3 region: CASNPTGSYYEQYF. CDR3 nucleotide sequence: TGTGCCAGCAACCCCACGGGGTCATACTACGAGCAGTACTTC.

This clone showed up just a few times. The V gene is TRBV9, the J gene TRBJ2-3; D not certain. Germline assignment: CDR1 SGDLS and CDR2 YYNGEE. The V gene lost 4 bases and the J gene lost 0 bases, with 3 bases spanning the gap. CDR3 length: 12 residues. The CDR3 DNA sequence: TGTGCCAGCAGCCCGAGCACAGATACGCAGTATTTT. Translated, it gives CASSPSTDTQYF.

This clone was detected a few times. CDR3 loop: CASSPDREMETQYF. The CDR3 bases are TGCGCCAGCAGCCCGGACAGGGAGATGGAGACCCAGTACTTC. The chain is built from TRBV5-1 and TRBJ2-5, with TRBD1 matching over 8 bases. Germline V gene sequence: CDR1 SGHRS, CDR2 YFSETQ. The CDR3 has 14 amino acids. The ends lost 4 bases at V and 5 bases at J; junction bases unmatched: 7.

The chain links TRBV6-5 to TRBJ2-5; D call uncertain. V dropped 0 bases and J dropped 5 bases, with 4 bases sitting between them. CDR3 size: 12 residues. Looked up from germline, CDR1 is MNHEY and CDR2 is SVGAGI. CDR3 nucleotide sequence: TGTGCCAGCAGTTACTCAAGGGAGACCCAGTACTTC. Translation gives CASSYSRETQYF.

V is TRBV2 and J is TRBJ2-3; 7 bases are a match to TRBD1. Per germline, CDR1 SNHLY and CDR2 FYNNEI. V lost 11 bases to trimming and J lost 6 bases; unmatched junction nucleotides: 8. The CDR3 is 12 amino acids. The CDR3 nucleotides read TGTGCCGGTCAAGGGGGCATGGATACGCAGTATTTT. Its protein product is CAGQGGMDTQYF. Using reference TRBV2 and TRBJ2-3 for the parts outside the CDR3, the full variable domain is EPEVTQTPSHQVTQMGQEVILRCVPISNHLYFYWYRQILGQKVEFLVSFYNNEISEKSEIFDDQFSVERPDGSNFTLKIRSTKLEDSAMYFCAGQGGMDTQYFGPGTRLTVL.

This clone was observed a handful of times. The J gene is TRBJ1-1, the V gene TRBV5-5, with 8 bases fitting TRBD1. J was trimmed by 2 bases and V by 1 base; bases with no gene match: 4. Germline lookup yields CDR1 SGHKS and CDR2 YYEKEE (reference sequence). The CDR3 has 15 amino acids. The CDR3 DNA sequence: TGTGCCAGCAGCTTGTTGACAGGGGCTAACACTGAAGCTTTCTTT. Protein sequence: CASSLLTGANTEAFF.

There are a few counts of this clone. The rearrangement joins TRBV4-3 to TRBJ2-7; D uncertain. The germline V and J ends were trimmed by 4 bases and 3 bases, with 16 bases remaining between them. Germline loops: CDR1 LGHNA, CDR2 YSLEER. The CDR3 contains 15 residues. This chain's CDR3 is CASSLYHGVDYEQYF. The CDR3 region has the DNA TGCGCCAGCAGCCTCTACCACGGAGTTGACTACGAGCAGTACTTC.

The chain has TRBV6-1 and TRBJ2-7; the D gene is possibly TRBD2 (5 bases). The CDR3 totals 14 residues. Per germline, CDR1 MNHNS and CDR2 SASEGT. The V gene lost 7 bases and the J gene lost 3 bases, with 16 bases spanning the gap. In nucleotides, the CDR3 is TGTGCCAGCACGAGGTTGGGCGCGGGCTACGAGCAGTACTTC. Residues: CASTRLGAGYEQYF.

This clone was observed a single time. The chain links TRBV6-6 to TRBJ2-3, with TRBD2 matching 13 bases. The CDR3 is 15 amino acids. Germline V lookup: CDR1 MNHNY, CDR2 SVGAGI (reference sequence). Trimming removed 5 bases from V and 1 base from J; junction bases left unmatched: 0. CDR3 in DNA: TGTGCCAGCAGTGGACTAGCGGGAGGCACAGATACGCAGTATTTT. Protein: CASSGLAGGTDTQYF.

The rearrangement uses TRBV5-4 and TRBJ1-2; weak D call: TRBD1 (5 bases). This CDR3 is built from 15 residues. The V gene's germline CDR1 is SGHNT and CDR2 YYREEE (reference sequence). V was pared by 4 bases and J by 3 bases, with 16 bases between. The CDR3 region is CASSPGPKGDYGYTF. The CDR3 DNA follows: TGTGCCAGCAGCCCGGGACCGAAAGGAGACTATGGCTACACCTTC.

This clone was seen just once. V and J are TRBV5-6 and TRBJ1-6, with 8 bases identical to TRBD1. This CDR3 has 13 residues. In germline, CDR1 is SGHDT, CDR2 YYEEEE. Trimming removed 4 bases from V and 8 bases from J; junction bases left unmatched: 2. The CDR3 DNA follows: TGTGCCAGCAGCCAGACAGGGGATTCACCCCTCCACTTT. This sequence encodes CASSQTGDSPLHF.

In its sample, this clone was seen a few times. DNA of the CDR3: TGTGCCTGGAGTGCCGAAGCCCGCTTCTCTGGCTACACCTTC. Protein sequence: CAWSAEARFSGYTF. The chain couples TRBV30 to TRBJ1-2, with D unclear. Trimming removed 1 base from V and 7 bases from J, with 16 bases in between. The germline gives CDR1 GTSNPN, CDR2 SVGIG (reference sequence). This CDR3 is built from 14 residues.

This clone was detected only a few times. The genes are TRBV6-6 and TRBJ1-1; no definite D call. Trimming cost V 5 bases and J 3 bases, with 10 bases left between them. Germline V lookup: CDR1 MNHNY, CDR2 SVGAGI (reference sequence). There are 13 residues in the CDR3. In nucleotides, the CDR3 is TGTGCCAGCAGTCGACCGGAAGACACTGAAGCTTTCTTT. Protein: CASSRPEDTEAFF.

This clone was observed a few times. CDR3 protein: CASSEEAGNGYTF. The DNA for the CDR3 is TGTGCCAGCAGTGAAGAAGCAGGGAATGGCTACACCTTC. V usage is TRBV2 and J usage is TRBJ1-2; a weak D match, TRBD1 (5 bases). This CDR3 contains 13 residues. V was trimmed by 1 base and J by 6 bases, leaving 9 bases between them. Germline assignment: CDR1 SNHLY and CDR2 FYNNEI.

The rearrangement joins TRBV7-2 to TRBJ2-7; 11 nucleotides match TRBD2. The germline CDR1 and CDR2 sequences are SGHTA and FQGNSA. Trimming cost V 2 bases and J 6 bases; bases outside gene matches: 6. The CDR3 consists of 15 residues. Written as DNA, the CDR3 is TGTGCCAGCAGCTTAAATAGCGGGAGGGCCGGCGAGCAGTACTTC. Its translation: CASSLNSGRAGEQYF. Full variable domain (remainder filled in from reference TRBV7-2 and TRBJ2-7): GAGVSQSPSNKVTEKGKDVELRCDPISGHTALYWYRQSLGQGLEFLIYFQGNSAPDKSGLPSDRFSAERTGGSVSTLTIQRTQQEDSAVYLCASSLNSGRAGEQYFGPGTRLTVT.